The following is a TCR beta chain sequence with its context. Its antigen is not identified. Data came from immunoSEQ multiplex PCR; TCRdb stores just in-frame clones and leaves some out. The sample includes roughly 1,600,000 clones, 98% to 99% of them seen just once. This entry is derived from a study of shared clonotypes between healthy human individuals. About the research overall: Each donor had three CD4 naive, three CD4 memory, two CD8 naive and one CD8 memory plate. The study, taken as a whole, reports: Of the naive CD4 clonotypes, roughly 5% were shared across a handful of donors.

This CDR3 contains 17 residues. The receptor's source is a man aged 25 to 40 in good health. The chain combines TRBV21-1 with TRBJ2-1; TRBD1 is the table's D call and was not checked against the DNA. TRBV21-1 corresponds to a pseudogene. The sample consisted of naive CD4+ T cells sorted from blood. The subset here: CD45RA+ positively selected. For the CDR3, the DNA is TGTGCCAGCAGCAGTCCTCACAGGGTCCCAGGGGTCAATGAGCAGTTCTTC. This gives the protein CASSSPHRVPGVNEQFF.